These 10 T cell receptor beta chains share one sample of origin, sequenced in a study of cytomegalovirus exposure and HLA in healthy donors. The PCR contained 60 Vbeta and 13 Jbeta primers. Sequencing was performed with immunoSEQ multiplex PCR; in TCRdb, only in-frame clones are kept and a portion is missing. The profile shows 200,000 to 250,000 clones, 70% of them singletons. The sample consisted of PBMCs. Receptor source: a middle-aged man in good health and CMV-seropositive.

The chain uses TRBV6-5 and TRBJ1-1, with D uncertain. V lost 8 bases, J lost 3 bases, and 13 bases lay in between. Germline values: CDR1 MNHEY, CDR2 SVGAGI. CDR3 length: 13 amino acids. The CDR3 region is CASEFQRDTEAFF. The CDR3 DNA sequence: TGTGCCAGCGAATTCCAGAGGGACACTGAAGCTTTCTTT.

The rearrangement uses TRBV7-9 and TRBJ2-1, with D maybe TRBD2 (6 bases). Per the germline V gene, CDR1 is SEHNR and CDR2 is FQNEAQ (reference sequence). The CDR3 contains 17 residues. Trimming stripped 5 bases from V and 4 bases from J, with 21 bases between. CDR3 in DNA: TGTGCCAGCAGCCGGAGCTGGGCGCGGGGCCTTTACAATGAGCAGTTCTTC. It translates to CASSRSWARGLYNEQFF.

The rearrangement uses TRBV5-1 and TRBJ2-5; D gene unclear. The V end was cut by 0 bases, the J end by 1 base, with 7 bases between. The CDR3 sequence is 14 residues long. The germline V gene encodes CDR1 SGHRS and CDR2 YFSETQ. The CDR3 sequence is CASSLGLSQETQYF. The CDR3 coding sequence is TGCGCCAGCAGCTTGGGACTTTCCCAAGAGACCCAGTACTTC.

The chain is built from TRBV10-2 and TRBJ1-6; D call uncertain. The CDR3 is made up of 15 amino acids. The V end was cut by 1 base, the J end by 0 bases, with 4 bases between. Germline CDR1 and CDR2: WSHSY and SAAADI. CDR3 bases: TGCGCCAGCAGTGAGTTATTCTCCTATAATTCACCCCTCCACTTT. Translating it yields CASSELFSYNSPLHF.

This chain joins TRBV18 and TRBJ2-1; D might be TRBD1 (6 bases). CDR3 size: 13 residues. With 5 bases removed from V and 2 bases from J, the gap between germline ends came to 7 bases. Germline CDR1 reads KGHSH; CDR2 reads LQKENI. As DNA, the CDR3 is TGTGCCAGCTCAGGACAGACCTACAATGAGCAGTTCTTC. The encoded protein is CASSGQTYNEQFF.

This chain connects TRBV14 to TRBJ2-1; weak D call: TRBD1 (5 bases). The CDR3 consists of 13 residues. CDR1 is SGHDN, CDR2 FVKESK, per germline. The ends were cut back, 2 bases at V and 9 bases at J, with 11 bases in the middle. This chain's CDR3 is CASSQIRGGEQFF. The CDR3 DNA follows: TGTGCCAGCAGCCAAATAAGGGGTGGTGAGCAGTTCTTC.

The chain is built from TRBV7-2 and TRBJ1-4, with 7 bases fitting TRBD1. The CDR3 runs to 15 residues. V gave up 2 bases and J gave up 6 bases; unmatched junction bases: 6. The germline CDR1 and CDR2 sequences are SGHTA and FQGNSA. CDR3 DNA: TGTGCCAGCAGCTTAAGGGGGCAAAGGGATGAAAAACTGTTTTTT. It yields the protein CASSLRGQRDEKLFF.

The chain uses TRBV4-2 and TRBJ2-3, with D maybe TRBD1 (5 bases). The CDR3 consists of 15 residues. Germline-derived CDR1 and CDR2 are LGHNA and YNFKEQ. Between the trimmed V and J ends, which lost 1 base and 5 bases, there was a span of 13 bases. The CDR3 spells CASSQVEGVEDTQYF. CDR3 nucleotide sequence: TGTGCCAGCAGCCAAGTAGAAGGGGTGGAAGATACGCAGTATTTT.

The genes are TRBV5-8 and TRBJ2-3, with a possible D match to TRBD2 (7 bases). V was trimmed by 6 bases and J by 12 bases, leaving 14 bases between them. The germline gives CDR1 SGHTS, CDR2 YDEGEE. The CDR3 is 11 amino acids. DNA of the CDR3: TGTGCCAGCATGGTTTGGGGGGGCCAGTATTTT. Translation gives CASMVWGGQYF.

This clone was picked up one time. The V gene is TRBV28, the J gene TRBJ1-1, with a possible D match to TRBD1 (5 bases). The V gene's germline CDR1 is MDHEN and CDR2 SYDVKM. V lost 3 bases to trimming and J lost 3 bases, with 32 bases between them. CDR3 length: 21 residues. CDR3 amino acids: CASSFTTRDRGGSGWDTEAFF. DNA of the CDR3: TGTGCCAGCAGTTTCACTACCCGGGACCGGGGAGGCTCTGGCTGGGACACTGAAGCTTTCTTT.